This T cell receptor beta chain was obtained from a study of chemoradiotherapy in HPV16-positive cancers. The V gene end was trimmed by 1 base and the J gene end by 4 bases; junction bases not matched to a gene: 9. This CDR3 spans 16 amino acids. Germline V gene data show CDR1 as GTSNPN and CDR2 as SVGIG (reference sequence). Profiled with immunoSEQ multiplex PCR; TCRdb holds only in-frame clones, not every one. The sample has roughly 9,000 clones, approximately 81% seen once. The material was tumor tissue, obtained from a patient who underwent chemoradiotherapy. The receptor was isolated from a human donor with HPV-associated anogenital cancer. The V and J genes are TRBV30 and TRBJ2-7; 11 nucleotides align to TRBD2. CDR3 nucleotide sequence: TGTGCCTGGAGTGGGGCTAGCGGGAGGTTTGGGTACGAGCAGTACTTC. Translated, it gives CAWSGASGRFGYEQYF.